This T cell receptor (beta chain) came from a study of blood T cell repertoires in COVID-19. Study-wide background: Italy, Spain and the United States were the sources of the convalescent and acute COVID-19 samples. Sources were T cells, B-cell-depleted T cells, or PBMCs; the material itself was cDNA or gDNA.

Source study methods: Estimation of nucleated cell counts relied on the amplification of reference gene primers. TCRdb's table, derived via immunoSEQ multiplex PCR, lists solely in-frame clones and lacks some. V, J and clone size reflect that table, while D and trimming were determined from the DNA. The top ten clones hold approximately 10% of a sample with roughly 150,000 clones, more than 65% of them seen once. J lost 4 bases, V lost 2 bases, and 7 bases had no gene match. The CDR3 is made up of 15 amino acids. Germline CDR1 is SGHRS and CDR2 is YFSETQ. The chain combines TRBV5-1 with TRBJ1-2; 8 bases are shared with TRBD1. The clonotype was recovered from a woman of 80 years or more with active or convalescent COVID-19. The sample taken for sequencing was peripheral blood. Written as DNA, the CDR3 is TGCGCCAGCAGCTTCGGGGACAGGTCATTCTATGGCTACACCTTC. As protein: CASSFGDRSFYGYTF.